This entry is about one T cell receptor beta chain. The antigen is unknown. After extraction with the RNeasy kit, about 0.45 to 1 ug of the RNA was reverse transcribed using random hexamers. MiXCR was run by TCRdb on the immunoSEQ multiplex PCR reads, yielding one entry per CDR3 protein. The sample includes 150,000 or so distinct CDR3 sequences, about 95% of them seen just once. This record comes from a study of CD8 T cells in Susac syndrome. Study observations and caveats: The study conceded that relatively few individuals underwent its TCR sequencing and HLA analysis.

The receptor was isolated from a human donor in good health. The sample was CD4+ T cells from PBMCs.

The CDR3 loop is CASGVLPLHF. As DNA, the CDR3 is TGTGCCAGCGGCGTCTTACCCCTCCACTTT. The gene calls are TRBV25-1 and TRBJ1-6; D remains ambiguous. V was clipped by 8 bases and J by 12 bases, with 8 bases between them. The CDR3 is 10 amino acids. The V gene's germline CDR1 is MGHDK and CDR2 SYGVNS.